This T cell receptor (beta chain) was sequenced in a study of blood T cell repertoires in COVID-19. In the original analysis: Researchers report that nucleated cell counts were estimated from reference gene primer amplification. Profiling relied on immunoSEQ multiplex PCR, and the TCRdb table lists in-frame clones only, not all of them. That table gives V, J and clone size, and the DNA gave D and trimming. The sample lists approximately 61,000 clones; around 90% were seen once. The CDR3 spans 16 residues. Per germline, CDR1 SGHTA and CDR2 FQGNSA. V was shortened by 1 base and J by 7 bases, with 19 bases between the two germline ends.

The TCR sequence derives from a woman of 80 years or more with active COVID-19. This chain links TRBV7-2 with TRBJ2-5; D is perhaps TRBD1 (5 bases). The sample was peripheral blood. This chain's CDR3 is CASSLESFVPRGTQYF. CDR3 nucleotide sequence: TGTGCCAGCAGCTTAGAAAGTTTTGTGCCTAGGGGGACCCAGTACTTC.